These T cell receptor beta chains were read from a single sample in a study of CD8 T cells in Susac syndrome. From the immunoSEQ multiplex PCR reads, TCRdb called clonotypes with MiXCR, one entry per CDR3 protein. This sample has about 120,000 distinct CDR3 sequences; about 95% occur once, and the top ten carry around 0.12%. Input material: CD4+ T cells from PBMCs. The source is a human donor with multiple sclerosis. Both conserved end residues are part of each CDR3.

J | V | CDR3
TRBJ2-7 | TRBV12-3/TRBV12-4 | CASTPGTRGYEQYF
TRBJ1-1 | TRBV29-1 | CSVRDRLNTEAFF
TRBJ2-7 | TRBV20-1 | CSAKKPAAYEQYF
TRBJ1-1 | TRBV7-9 | CAISSPQGAVNTEAFF
TRBJ2-3 | TRBV3-1 | CASSQEPQGTDTQYF
TRBJ1-2 | TRBV20-1 | CSAREGGWDGYTF
TRBJ1-1 | TRBV2 | CASEKQGNTEAFF
TRBJ1-2 | TRBV7-9 | CASTTDTRSAGYTF
TRBJ2-3 | TRBV5-1 | CASSAGLADTQYF
TRBJ1-3 | TRBV20-1 | CSASHWGASGNTIYF
TRBJ1-2 | TRBV10-3 | CAISAGQGRINYGYTF
TRBJ2-3 | TRBV2 | CASSDFRFRDTDTQYF
TRBJ1-3 | TRBV29-1 | CSVKGGEHSGNTIYF
TRBJ1-6 | TRBV3-1 | CASSQDGSRSPLHF
TRBJ1-2 | TRBV3-1 | CASSPGGNGYTF
TRBJ2-6 | TRBV19 | CASSRGAQGANVLTF
TRBJ2-2 | TRBV7-9 | CASSLLGTNTGELFF
TRBJ1-2 | TRBV7-2 | CASSATPNYGYTF
TRBJ1-1 | TRBV6-2/TRBV6-3 | CASSGYFEAFF
TRBJ1-1 | TRBV3-1 | CASSQDHRGNTEAFF
TRBJ2-6 | TRBV29-1 | CSVVSGTGANVLTF
TRBJ1-5 | TRBV7-2 | CASSLALGVRTFQPQHF
TRBJ1-6 | TRBV29-1 | CSVRRSYNSPLHF
TRBJ2-5 | TRBV7-8 | CASSFLDRFGFAETQYF
TRBJ1-1 | TRBV30 | CAWTWGVVNTEAFF
TRBJ2-5 | TRBV3-1 | CASSQEQHSGLTQYF
TRBJ2-5 | TRBV18 | CASSPSKETQYF
TRBJ1-1 | TRBV20-1 | CSARASLTEAFF
TRBJ2-5 | TRBV5-1 | CASSWTSGTGETQYF
TRBJ2-5 | TRBV14 | CASSQGLGETQYF
TRBJ1-5 | TRBV2 | CASSSQGASQPQHF
TRBJ1-1 | TRBV7-9 | CASSLESDTEAFF
TRBJ1-1 | TRBV18 | CASSPQAGNTEAFF
TRBJ1-3 | TRBV12-3/TRBV12-4 | CASMEAFVSGNTIYF
TRBJ2-7 | TRBV10-3 | CAISEQRYEQYF
TRBJ1-2 | TRBV4-3 | CASSQESRGVRHYGYTF